These 10 T cell receptor beta chains were sequenced from one sample in a study of blood T cell repertoires in COVID-19. TCRdb's table, derived via immunoSEQ multiplex PCR, lists solely in-frame clones and lacks some. This sample has approximately 340,000 clones, with approximately 86% found just once. Source material: peripheral blood. The receptors stem from a man aged 25-40 years with COVID-19, enrolled during active disease.

The CDR3 sequence: CASSRTGNTNEKLFF. CDR3 nucleotide sequence: TGTGCCAGCAGCCGTACAGGGAACACTAATGAAAAACTGTTTTTT. The genes are TRBV5-8 and TRBJ1-4, with D tentatively TRBD1 (6 bases). The CDR3 is 15 amino acids. Germline loops: CDR1 SGHTS, CDR2 YDEGEE. The V end was cut by 4 bases, the J end by 2 bases, with 12 bases between. Supplemented by reference TRBV5-8 and TRBJ1-4, the full variable domain reads EAGVTQSPTHLIKTRGQQATLRCSPISGHTSVYWYQQALGLGLQFLLWYDEGEERNRGNFPPRFSGRQFPNYSSELNVNALELEDSALYLCASSRTGNTNEKLFFGSGTQLSVL.

This clone has a single count. The chain joins TRBV10-3 to TRBJ1-2, with a weak D call TRBD1 (6 bases). The CDR3 is 13 amino acids. In germline, CDR1 is ENHRY, CDR2 SYGVKD. V lost 3 bases, J lost 8 bases, and 13 bases lay in between. The CDR3 sequence is CAISDATGKGYTF. The CDR3 DNA reads as TGTGCCATCAGTGACGCCACAGGGAAAGGCTACACCTTC.

The chain has TRBV29-1 and TRBJ1-1; D is possibly TRBD1 (6 bases). This CDR3 contains 13 residues. V was shortened by 7 bases and J by 1 base, with 13 bases between the two germline ends. In germline, CDR1 is SQVTM, CDR2 ANQGSEA. The CDR3 here is CSATGRPNTEAFF. The CDR3 DNA reads as TGCAGCGCTACAGGGAGACCGAACACTGAAGCTTTCTTT.

The CDR3 spells CASSLAPTGSGEQYF. In DNA, the CDR3 is TGCGCCAGCAGCTTGGCCCCCACAGGGTCGGGAGAGCAGTACTTC. This chain uses TRBV5-1 with TRBJ2-7, with a possible D match to TRBD1 (6 bases). Germline V gene lookup returns CDR1 SGHRS and CDR2 YFSETQ. The V gene lost 0 bases and the J gene lost 7 bases, with 17 bases spanning the gap. This CDR3 contains 15 residues.

This chain joins TRBV30 and TRBJ2-3; 10 positions agree with TRBD2. The V gene's germline CDR1 is GTSNPN and CDR2 SVGIG (reference sequence). The CDR3 has 16 amino acids. V was clipped by 1 base and J by 0 bases; unmatched bases: 4. Written as DNA, the CDR3 is TGTGCCTGGAGTGGCCTAGCGGGGGCGAGCACAGATACGCAGTATTTT. It yields the protein CAWSGLAGASTDTQYF.

V usage is TRBV5-1 and J usage is TRBJ1-1, with D perhaps matching TRBD1 (5 bases). CDR1 SGHRS and CDR2 YFSETQ come from the germline V gene. There are 14 residues in the CDR3. V was cut by 0 bases and J by 6 bases, with 12 bases left in between. CDR3 loop: CASSLATASAEAFF. CDR3 DNA: TGCGCCAGCAGCTTGGCGACAGCCTCCGCTGAAGCTTTCTTT.

The rearrangement links TRBV19 to TRBJ1-2; 7 bases match TRBD1. Trimming cost V 6 bases and J 0 bases; bases outside gene matches: 4. The CDR3 is 14 residues long. Germline CDR1 and CDR2: LNHDA and SQIVND (reference sequence). In DNA, the CDR3 is TGTGCCAGTAGCTGGGACAGAGCTAACTATGGCTACACCTTC. Translated: CASSWDRANYGYTF.

The chain combines TRBV15 with TRBJ2-6; 9 nucleotides agree with TRBD1. The CDR3 length is 16 residues. The junction had 12 bases not matched to a gene; V was cut back by 11 bases and J by 4 bases. The germline V gene has CDR1 LNHNV and CDR2 YYDKDF (reference sequence). The CDR3 is CAASRDRVSGANVLTF. The CDR3 bases are TGTGCCGCCTCCCGGGACAGGGTTTCCGGGGCCAACGTCCTGACTTTC.

This clone is a singleton in its sample. The chain couples TRBV6-2 or TRBV6-3 to TRBJ2-7; 9 nucleotides line up with TRBD1. The CDR3 sequence is 14 residues long. The V gene end was trimmed by 4 bases and the J gene end by 5 bases; junction bases not matched to a gene: 6. The germline V gene has CDR1 MNHEY and CDR2 SVGEGT. CDR3 DNA sequence: TGTGCCAGCAGTTCCCGGACAGGGGCGGACGAGCAGTACTTC. Residues: CASSSRTGADEQYF.

V and J are TRBV28 and TRBJ1-3; no firm D call. The germline CDR1 and CDR2 sequences are MDHEN and SYDVKM. CDR3 length: 16 residues. V was clipped by 4 bases and J by 0 bases, with 13 bases between them. The CDR3: CASSSPRESSGNTIYF. CDR3 nucleotide sequence: TGTGCCAGCAGTTCCCCCCGGGAGAGCTCTGGAAACACCATATATTTT. The variable domain in full, with the rest retrieved from reference TRBV28 and TRBJ1-3, is DVKVTQSSRYLVKRTGEKVFLECVQDMDHENMFWYRQDPGLGLRLIYFSYDVKMKEKGDIPEGYSVSREKKERFSLILESASTNQTSMYLCASSSPRESSGNTIYFGEGSWLTVV.